This T cell receptor beta chain comes out of a study of graft-versus-host responses after intestinal transplantation. This clone was counted only a few times. Its antigen is currently unknown. Study-wide results and limits: GvH clones detected in recipient marrow included some appearing first in ileum or blood. In patients with graft-donor T cell macrochimerism, allograft graft-versus-host to host-versus-graft clonal ratios were high.

Sequencing was performed with immunoSEQ multiplex PCR; in TCRdb, only in-frame clones are kept and a portion is missing. The sample contains 100,000 or so clones, approximately 84% of which appear only once. Looked up from germline, CDR1 is SEHNR and CDR2 is FQNEAQ (reference sequence). The CDR3 has 15 amino acids. J lost 1 base, V lost 3 bases, and 5 bases had no gene match. V is TRBV7-9 and J is TRBJ1-1; 7 bases map to TRBD1. This TCR was sampled from a human donor who was the organ donor for an intestinal transplant. The sample consisted of unstimulated CD4+ T cells sorted from spleen or lymph node cells, taken before transplant. The CDR3 sequence is CASSFTDRKNTEAFF. Written as DNA, the CDR3 is TGTGCCAGCAGCTTCACGGACAGGAAGAACACTGAAGCTTTCTTT.